Listed below are T cell receptor beta chains from one sample, sequenced in a study of T cells in Graves' hyperthyroidism and ophthalmopathy. TCRdb processed the multiplex PCR reads anew with MiXCR; each CDR3 protein has one entry. This sample carries approximately 420,000 distinct CDR3 sequences, roughly 13% of them seen once, and the ten largest clones take 4% to 6.5%. Sequenced input: blood. The receptors were gathered from a woman aged 18-35 years with Graves' hyperthyroidism. The CDR3 runs from the conserved cysteine through the conserved F or W. The D gene is left open where the match is weak. Clone size appears in some rows only: once, few, many, or a class for an expanded clone.

abundance,j_gene,d_gene,v_gene,CDR3nt,CDR3aa
.,TRBJ2-7,TRBD2,TRBV9,TGTGCCAGCAGCGTAGGGCTAGCGGGGGACGAGCAGTACTTC,CASSVGLAGDEQYF
many,TRBJ1-1,TRBD1,TRBV6-2/TRBV6-3,TGTGCCAGCAGGAAGACAGGGGGCGGAGGTGAAGCTTTCTTT,CASRKTGGGGEAFF
.,TRBJ2-3,TRBD2,TRBV30,TGTGCCTGGGGTGTTAGCGGGGGGGGCACAGATACGCAGTATTTT,CAWGVSGGGTDTQYF
many,TRBJ2-3,.,TRBV7-2,TGTGCCAGCAGCTTACCTAGCGCAATTAGAGATACGCAGTATTTT,CASSLPSAIRDTQYF
many,TRBJ2-1,.,TRBV6-1,TGTGCCAGCAGTGAACTTGAGCAGTTCTTC,CASSELEQFF
many,TRBJ2-3,.,TRBV12-3/TRBV12-4,TGTGCCAGCAGGTCCAGCGGCAGCACAGATACGCAGTATTTT,CASRSSGSTDTQYF
.,TRBJ1-6,TRBD1,TRBV20-1,TGCAGTGCTAGACCCGGGACAGGGACTAATTCACCCCTCCACTTT,CSARPGTGTNSPLHF
few,TRBJ2-1,TRBD2,TRBV7-9,TGTGCCAGCAGCTCACCAGTCCCGGGACTAGCGGGAGGGCCGGGGGGTTGGGACAATGAGCAGTTCTTC,CASSSPVPGLAGGPGGWDNEQFF
many,TRBJ2-1,.,TRBV30,TGTGCCTGGAGTCCTCAGGGCCATGAGCAGTTCTTC,CAWSPQGHEQFF
.,TRBJ2-1,.,TRBV9,TGTGCCAGCAGCATAACGGACGTAGACAATGAGCAGTTCTTC,CASSITDVDNEQFF
many,TRBJ1-2,TRBD1,TRBV28,TGTGCCAGCAGCAGACAGGGAGCGGGCTACACCTTC,CASSRQGAGYTF
few,TRBJ2-3,TRBD2,TRBV6-2/TRBV6-3,TGTGCCAGCAGTTACGGGGCGGGAGGGCCCCCAGATACGCAGTATTTT,CASSYGAGGPPDTQYF
many,TRBJ1-5,TRBD1,TRBV12-3/TRBV12-4,TGTGCCAGCAGTTTTCGGGACAGGGAAAATCAGCCCCAGCATTTT,CASSFRDRENQPQHF
many,TRBJ2-7,.,TRBV5-1,TGCGCCAGCAGCCCGGACAGTAACTCCTACGAGCAGTACTTC,CASSPDSNSYEQYF
.,TRBJ2-2,TRBD1,TRBV27,TGTGCCAGCAGTTCCACAGGGGCCTATGGCGGGGAGCTGTTTTTT,CASSSTGAYGGELFF
few,TRBJ1-5,TRBD1,TRBV4-3,TGCGCCAGCAGCCAACGGGACAGGGGTGAACAGCCCCAGCATTTT,CASSQRDRGEQPQHF
.,TRBJ1-5,TRBD1,TRBV18,TGTGCCAGCTCCCCGGACGGGCAGGGGGGTCAGCCCCAGCATTTT,CASSPDGQGGQPQHF
.,TRBJ2-7,TRBD2,TRBV20-1,TGCAGTGCTAGAGGCTCCAGCGGGAGGGCCTCCGAGCAGTACTTC,CSARGSSGRASEQYF
many,TRBJ2-1,.,TRBV9,TGTGCCAGCAGCGTAGAGGGGGGCCCCTACAATGAGCAGTTCTTC,CASSVEGGPYNEQFF
few,TRBJ2-7,TRBD2,TRBV6-2/TRBV6-3,TGTGCCAGCAGTTTCCGAGCCGGCGGGGGAGGCTCCTACGAGCAGTACTTC,CASSFRAGGGGSYEQYF
many,TRBJ1-2,.,TRBV11-1,TGTGCCAGCAGCTTATCCGATAACTATGGCTACACCTTC,CASSLSDNYGYTF
few,TRBJ2-1,.,TRBV6-1,TGTGCCAGCAGGTCCTCGACGTGGTACAATGAGCAGTTCTTC,CASRSSTWYNEQFF
many,TRBJ2-7,TRBD1,TRBV6-2/TRBV6-3,TGTGCCAGCAGTTACGGGACAGGGGCCTACGAGCAGTACTTC,CASSYGTGAYEQYF
few,TRBJ2-1,TRBD2,TRBV30,TGTGCCTACGGGACTAGCGGATACAATGAGCAGTTCTTC,CAYGTSGYNEQFF
.,TRBJ2-1,.,TRBV5-1,TGCGCCAGCAGCTTTTCCCCTAGCGATTACAATGAGAAGTTCTTC,CASSFSPSDYNEKFF
many,TRBJ1-5,TRBD1,TRBV4-1,TGCGCCAGCAGCACGACAGGGGGTAGCAATCAGCCCCAGCATTTT,CASSTTGGSNQPQHF
many,TRBJ2-1,.,TRBV6-4,TGTGCCAGCAGTGACTCGACCCGGAGCTCCTACAATGAGCAGTTCTTC,CASSDSTRSSYNEQFF
.,TRBJ2-7,.,TRBV18,TGTGCCAGCTCACCAGTGGGCCAGAACTACGAGCAGTACTTC,CASSPVGQNYEQYF
many,TRBJ2-3,.,TRBV3-1,TGTGCCAGCAGCCAATTCCCGGGAGTCACAGATACGCAGTATTTT,CASSQFPGVTDTQYF
many,TRBJ1-3,.,TRBV20-1,TGCAGTGCTAGAGGGGGCAACACCATATATTTT,CSARGGNTIYF
few,TRBJ1-1,TRBD1,TRBV5-6,TGTGCCAGCAGCTGGGGGGGGGACAGGGTGAACACTGAAGCTTTCTTT,CASSWGGDRVNTEAFF
many,TRBJ2-5,.,TRBV27,TGTGCCAGCAGTTTAATGTCGGGGGCAGAGACCCAGTACTTC,CASSLMSGAETQYF
.,TRBJ1-1,.,TRBV19,TGTGCCAGTACCGAGGGGATCAGGGAAGCTTTCTTT,CASTEGIREAFF
many,TRBJ2-1,TRBD2,TRBV10-2,TGCGCCAGCCGGAGCGGGGACTCCTACAATGAGCAGTTCTTC,CASRSGDSYNEQFF
.,TRBJ2-1,TRBD2,TRBV13,TGTGCCAGCAGCTTAGGGGCTAGCGGGACCCGCTACAATGAGCAGTTCTTC,CASSLGASGTRYNEQFF
.,TRBJ2-5,.,TRBV7-9,TGTGCCACCAAGGAGGGAATGAGAGAGACCCAGTACTTC,CATKEGMRETQYF
many,TRBJ2-7,TRBD2,TRBV27,TGTGCCAGCAGTCACCGACTAGCGGGAGAAAATAGGGCCTACGAGCAGTACTTC,CASSHRLAGENRAYEQYF
few,TRBJ2-4,TRBD2,TRBV12-3/TRBV12-4,TGTGCCAGCAGTTACTCGGGACTAGCGGGAGGAAACATTCAGTACTTC,CASSYSGLAGGNIQYF
many,TRBJ1-5,TRBD1,TRBV6-1,TGTGCCAGCAGTCCGGGACAGGGTTATAGCAATCAGCCCCAGCATTTT,CASSPGQGYSNQPQHF
many,TRBJ1-1,TRBD1,TRBV10-3,TGTGCCATCAGCCTGGGACAGGGGGCGCCTGAAGCTTTCTTT,CAISLGQGAPEAFF
.,TRBJ2-5,.,TRBV7-2,TGTGCCAGCCGGGGGTTGGGGACCCAGTACTTC,CASRGLGTQYF
.,TRBJ2-3,TRBD1,TRBV2,TGTGCCAGCAGTGAAGTAGGACAGGATAGAACAGATACGCAGTATTTT,CASSEVGQDRTDTQYF
many,TRBJ2-1,.,TRBV7-3,TGTGCCAGCAGTTTGGAACGGGACACTCACAATGAGCAGTTCTTC,CASSLERDTHNEQFF
few,TRBJ1-1,.,TRBV10-3,TGTGCCATCAGCTCCGGGACAAACACTGAAGCTTTCTTT,CAISSGTNTEAFF